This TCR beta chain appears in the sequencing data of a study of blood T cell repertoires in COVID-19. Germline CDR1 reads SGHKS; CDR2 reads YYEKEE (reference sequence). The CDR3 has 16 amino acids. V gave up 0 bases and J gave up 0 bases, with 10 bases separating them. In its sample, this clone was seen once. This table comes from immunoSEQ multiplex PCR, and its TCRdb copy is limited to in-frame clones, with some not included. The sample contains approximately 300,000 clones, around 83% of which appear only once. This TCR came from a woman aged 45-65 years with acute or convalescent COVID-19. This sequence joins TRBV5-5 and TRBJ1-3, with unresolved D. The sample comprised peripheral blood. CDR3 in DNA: TGTGCCAGCAGCTTGGAACCGAGAAACTCTGGAAACACCATATATTTT. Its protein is CASSLEPRNSGNTIYF. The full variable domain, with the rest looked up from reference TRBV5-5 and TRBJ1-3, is DAGVTQSPTHLIKTRGQQVTLRCSPISGHKSVSWYQQVLGQGPQFIFQYYEKEERGRGNFPDRFSARQFPNYSSELNVNALLLGDSALYLCASSLEPRNSGNTIYFGEGSWLTVV.